A selection of T cell receptor beta chains follows, all from one sample in a study of naive and memory T cell subsets. In TCRdb, the UMI-ligation and nested PCR reads were re-called with MiXCR into one record per CDR3 protein. The sample yields approximately 140,000 distinct CDR3 sequences, approximately 22% seen once. The specimen sequenced was naive CD4+ T cells from blood. The receptors here all came from a human donor in good health. Both conserved end residues are part of each CDR3. Each record gives: D gene, CDR3 length, clone size, J gene, V gene, CDR3 protein, CDR3 DNA. A D gene is named only where the DNA matches it firmly. Some rows mark clone size as missing; the rest say once, few, many or name a class of expanded clone.

D: .; length: 13; size: few; J: TRBJ1-4; V: TRBV27; CDR3: CASGPRGGEKLFF; DNA: TGTGCCAGCGGACCCAGGGGAGGGGAAAAACTGTTTTTT
D: TRBD2; length: 15; size: few; J: TRBJ2-3; V: TRBV9; CDR3: CASSVGGGSVDTQYF; DNA: TGTGCCAGCAGCGTAGGGGGCGGGAGTGTAGATACGCAGTATTTT
D: .; length: 13; size: .; J: TRBJ2-2; V: TRBV3-1; CDR3: CASSKRGSGELFF; DNA: TGTGCCAGCAGCAAACGTGGGTCCGGGGAGCTGTTTTTT
D: TRBD1; length: 14; size: .; J: TRBJ1-1; V: TRBV6-6; CDR3: CASRDTGVGTEAFF; DNA: TGTGCCAGCAGGGATACAGGGGTCGGCACTGAAGCTTTCTTT
D: TRBD1; length: 14; size: .; J: TRBJ2-2; V: TRBV7-6; CDR3: CAGSQGATGGELFF; DNA: TGTGCCGGATCACAGGGGGCGACGGGCGGGGAGCTGTTTTTT
D: .; length: 13; size: .; J: TRBJ1-3; V: TRBV29-1; CDR3: CSVERGSGNTIYF; DNA: TGCAGCGTTGAACGTGGGTCTGGAAACACCATATATTTT
D: TRBD1; length: 14; size: .; J: TRBJ1-1; V: TRBV12-3/TRBV12-4; CDR3: CASSPRDRPFEAFF; DNA: TGTGCCAGCAGCCCACGGGACAGGCCATTTGAAGCTTTCTTT
D: TRBD1; length: 15; size: many; J: TRBJ2-6; V: TRBV18; CDR3: CASSGTGSGANVLTF; DNA: TGTGCCAGCTCAGGGACAGGGTCCGGGGCCAACGTCCTGACTTTC
D: TRBD1; length: 14; size: many; J: TRBJ2-7; V: TRBV28; CDR3: CASSPGGSSYEQYF; DNA: TGTGCCAGCAGTCCAGGGGGCAGTTCCTACGAGCAGTACTTC
D: .; length: 13; size: .; J: TRBJ2-7; V: TRBV29-1; CDR3: CSVERPESYEQYF; DNA: TGCAGCGTTGAGCGGCCTGAATCCTACGAGCAGTACTTC
D: .; length: 12; size: few; J: TRBJ2-7; V: TRBV2; CDR3: CASKASSYEQYF; DNA: TGTGCCAGCAAGGCTAGCTCCTACGAGCAGTACTTC
D: .; length: 14; size: .; J: TRBJ1-4; V: TRBV28; CDR3: CASDMGGGNEKLFF; DNA: TGTGCCAGCGATATGGGGGGGGGTAATGAAAAACTGTTTTTT
D: TRBD2; length: 17; size: .; J: TRBJ2-5; V: TRBV7-2; CDR3: CASSRITSGRRQETQYF; DNA: TGTGCCAGCAGCCGTATCACTAGCGGGAGGAGGCAAGAGACCCAGTACTTC
D: TRBD1; length: 15; size: few; J: TRBJ1-2; V: TRBV5-5; CDR3: CASSRTGVSGYGYTF; DNA: TGTGCCAGCAGCCGTACAGGGGTTTCCGGCTATGGCTACACCTTC
D: TRBD2; length: 11; size: .; J: TRBJ2-4; V: TRBV6-5; CDR3: CASSGRGGKYF; DNA: TGTGCCAGCAGTGGGCGGGGGGGGAAGTACTTC
D: TRBD2; length: 16; size: .; J: TRBJ2-4; V: TRBV28; CDR3: CASASLQAGGEGIQYF; DNA: TGTGCCAGCGCCAGCCTCCAAGCGGGAGGGGAGGGCATTCAGTACTTC
D: .; length: 14; size: .; J: TRBJ2-7; V: TRBV28; CDR3: CASSSFGGTYEQYF; DNA: TGTGCCAGCAGTTCGTTTGGGGGCACCTACGAGCAGTACTTC
D: .; length: 11; size: .; J: TRBJ2-7; V: TRBV20-1; CDR3: CSAQLVVEQYF; DNA: TGCAGTGCCCAACTAGTAGTCGAGCAGTACTTC
D: .; length: 13; size: few; J: TRBJ2-1; V: TRBV15; CDR3: CATSRDTYNEQFF; DNA: TGTGCCACCAGCAGAGACACCTACAATGAGCAGTTCTTC
D: TRBD1; length: 15; size: .; J: TRBJ2-7; V: TRBV5-1; CDR3: CASSGGVTGSYEQYF; DNA: TGCGCCAGCAGTGGGGGAGTGACAGGGTCCTACGAGCAGTACTTC
D: .; length: 15; size: many; J: TRBJ2-4; V: TRBV29-1; CDR3: CSVEDARLAKNIQYF; DNA: TGCAGCGTTGAAGATGCTCGGTTAGCCAAAAACATTCAGTACTTC
D: .; length: 14; size: few; J: TRBJ2-1; V: TRBV6-5; CDR3: CASRELAESHEQFF; DNA: TGTGCCAGCAGGGAATTAGCGGAAAGCCATGAGCAGTTCTTC
D: .; length: 11; size: few; J: TRBJ2-1; V: TRBV29-1; CDR3: CSVASGQEQFF; DNA: TGCAGCGTTGCATCGGGACAAGAGCAGTTCTTC
D: .; length: 18; size: .; J: TRBJ2-3; V: TRBV6-2/TRBV6-3; CDR3: CASSYRRPKQPSTDTQYF; DNA: TGTGCCAGCAGTTACAGGAGGCCGAAGCAACCTAGCACAGATACGCAGTATTTT
D: .; length: 12; size: .; J: TRBJ2-3; V: TRBV4-1; CDR3: CASSQVGHTQYF; DNA: TGCGCCAGCAGCCAAGTGGGCCATACGCAGTATTTT
D: .; length: 14; size: few; J: TRBJ2-5; V: TRBV4-1; CDR3: CASSRDGQQETQYF; DNA: TGCGCCAGCAGCCGGGACGGACAACAAGAGACCCAGTACTTC
D: .; length: 14; size: .; J: TRBJ1-4; V: TRBV5-1; CDR3: CASSLVGFNEKLFF; DNA: TGCGCCAGCAGCTTGGTGGGATTTAATGAAAAACTGTTTTTT
D: .; length: 15; size: once; J: TRBJ2-2; V: TRBV6-5; CDR3: CASSYVAGSPGELFF; DNA: TGTGCCAGCAGTTACGTGGCAGGGTCACCCGGGGAGCTGTTTTTT
D: TRBD2; length: 17; size: .; J: TRBJ2-4; V: TRBV7-2; CDR3: CASSLSFTSGAKNIQYF; DNA: TGTGCCAGCAGCTTAAGCTTTACTAGCGGAGCCAAAAACATTCAGTACTTC
D: TRBD1; length: 15; size: .; J: TRBJ1-5; V: TRBV28; CDR3: CASLRGTAGNQPQHF; DNA: TGTGCCAGCCTACGTGGGACAGCCGGCAATCAGCCCCAGCATTTT
D: .; length: 15; size: few; J: TRBJ2-7; V: TRBV28; CDR3: CASTPTRTGTDEQYF; DNA: TGTGCCAGCACCCCGACACGGACCGGAACAGACGAGCAGTACTTC
D: .; length: 16; size: few; J: TRBJ1-1; V: TRBV6-5; CDR3: CASSYAFGDGNTEAFF; DNA: TGTGCCAGCAGTTACGCATTTGGGGACGGAAACACTGAAGCTTTCTTT
D: TRBD1; length: 13; size: .; J: TRBJ1-4; V: TRBV2; CDR3: CASSDYRGEKLFF; DNA: TGTGCCAGCAGTGATTACAGGGGTGAAAAACTGTTTTTT
D: .; length: 11; size: many; J: TRBJ2-2; V: TRBV29-1; CDR3: CSAIDPGELFF; DNA: TGCAGCGCTATCGACCCCGGGGAGCTGTTTTTT
D: TRBD1; length: 14; size: .; J: TRBJ2-1; V: TRBV28; CDR3: CASNEQGGLGEQFF; DNA: TGTGCCAGCAATGAACAGGGGGGACTCGGTGAGCAGTTCTTC
D: TRBD1; length: 14; size: few; J: TRBJ1-5; V: TRBV24-1; CDR3: CATSRDRRDQPQHF; DNA: TGTGCCACCAGCCGGGACAGGAGGGATCAGCCCCAGCATTTT
D: .; length: 13; size: few; J: TRBJ2-7; V: TRBV15; CDR3: CATSKATVYEQYF; DNA: TGTGCCACCAGCAAAGCTACAGTCTACGAGCAGTACTTC
D: .; length: 13; size: .; J: TRBJ1-2; V: TRBV18; CDR3: CASSPSGDWGYTF; DNA: TGTGCCAGCTCACCCTCAGGGGATTGGGGCTACACCTTC
D: .; length: 14; size: .; J: TRBJ2-7; V: TRBV2; CDR3: CASKIEGGPGEQYF; DNA: TGTGCCAGCAAAATTGAGGGCGGCCCCGGCGAGCAGTACTTC
D: .; length: 11; size: few; J: TRBJ1-3; V: TRBV20-1; CDR3: CSAYAGNTIYF; DNA: TGCAGTGCTTATGCAGGAAACACCATATATTTT
D: .; length: 15; size: few; J: TRBJ2-7; V: TRBV5-1; CDR3: CASSLPGAAAYEQYF; DNA: TGCGCCAGCAGCTTGCCGGGGGCAGCCGCCTACGAGCAGTACTTC
D: .; length: 12; size: many; J: TRBJ2-5; V: TRBV30; CDR3: CAWSRQMETQYF; DNA: TGTGCCTGGAGTCGTCAGATGGAGACCCAGTACTTC
D: .; length: 14; size: .; J: TRBJ1-6; V: TRBV5-1; CDR3: CASSLGGRDSPLHF; DNA: TGCGCCAGCAGCTTAGGAGGGAGGGATTCACCCCTCCACTTT
D: .; length: 13; size: .; J: TRBJ2-7; V: TRBV5-1; CDR3: CASSLTELYEQYF; DNA: TGCGCCAGCAGCTTGACAGAACTCTACGAGCAGTACTTC
D: TRBD1; length: 16; size: few; J: TRBJ2-7; V: TRBV10-3; CDR3: CAISDGPGTGIYEQYF; DNA: TGTGCCATCAGTGATGGGCCCGGGACAGGGATCTACGAGCAGTACTTC
D: TRBD1; length: 15; size: few; J: TRBJ2-1; V: TRBV6-5; CDR3: CASSFGGTGLNEQFF; DNA: TGTGCCAGCAGTTTCGGCGGGACAGGCCTGAATGAGCAGTTCTTC
D: .; length: 13; size: .; J: TRBJ1-5; V: TRBV10-3; CDR3: CAISEGGYQPQHF; DNA: TGTGCCATCAGTGAGGGGGGGTACCAGCCCCAGCATTTT
D: .; length: 15; size: few; J: TRBJ2-7; V: TRBV4-1; CDR3: CASSQGTASSYEQYF; DNA: TGCGCCAGCAGCCAAGGTACAGCGAGCTCCTACGAGCAGTACTTC
D: TRBD1; length: 13; size: .; J: TRBJ1-1; V: TRBV20-1; CDR3: CSARTQGGTEAFF; DNA: TGCAGTGCTAGGACACAGGGGGGCACTGAAGCTTTCTTT
D: .; length: 14; size: .; J: TRBJ2-7; V: TRBV4-3; CDR3: CASSQGAYREEQYF; DNA: TGCGCCAGCAGCCAAGGAGCTTACAGGGAGGAGCAGTACTTC
D: .; length: 15; size: few; J: TRBJ2-3; V: TRBV7-2; CDR3: CASSPEYLLTDTQYF; DNA: TGTGCCAGCAGCCCCGAGTATCTCCTCACAGATACGCAGTATTTT
D: .; length: 14; size: few; J: TRBJ2-2; V: TRBV7-6; CDR3: CASSLGVDTGELFF; DNA: TGTGCCAGCAGCTTAGGGGTGGACACCGGGGAGCTGTTTTTT
D: .; length: 14; size: .; J: TRBJ2-3; V: TRBV10-2; CDR3: CASRSWRSTDTQYF; DNA: TGCGCCAGCCGCTCCTGGCGGTCCACAGATACGCAGTATTTT
D: .; length: 14; size: .; J: TRBJ1-2; V: TRBV7-2; CDR3: CASSLARGMWGYTF; DNA: TGTGCCAGCAGCTTAGCACGGGGAATGTGGGGCTACACCTTC
D: .; length: 12; size: few; J: TRBJ1-1; V: TRBV3-1; CDR3: CASSHGNTEAFF; DNA: TGTGCCAGCAGCCATGGGAACACTGAAGCTTTCTTT
D: TRBD1; length: 16; size: .; J: TRBJ2-7; V: TRBV13; CDR3: CASSPGTGGQAYEQYF; DNA: TGTGCCAGCAGCCCCGGGACAGGGGGCCAAGCCTACGAGCAGTACTTC